The present T cell receptor beta chain was sequenced within a study of blood T cell repertoires in COVID-19 (dated by TCRdb to about 2020). In the study overall: The collaborator samples originated in the United States, Italy and Spain and spanned the acute and convalescent phases of COVID-19. The dataset comprised deeply sampled blood TCRbeta repertoires from subjects exposed to, actively infected with, or recovered from COVID-19. The samples were drawn from two sources: the first 160 participants of the ongoing ImmuneRACE study, and 1,254 subjects contributed by 6 global collaborators. The repertoires were released in a freely available public database intended as a resource for research on the immune response to SARS-CoV-2. The prospective study material was composed of cDNA or gDNA derived from T cells, B-cell-depleted T cells, or PBMCs. Where available, HLA class I and class II types were taken from metadata supplied by the sample provider and were not determined by assay-based typing. Sample metadata almost always included a de-identified subject ID, COVID-19 status, age in years and sex.

A note on this clone: There is no known antigen for this receptor. No qualities accompany the bases; no much larger clone lies one base away.

In the prospective study, participants were about 18 to 95 years old, resided in about two dozen geographic areas of the United States, and were enrolled through a virtual design. In the prospective study, cohorts were assigned on the basis of participant-reported clinical history obtained from a screening survey and a study questionnaire. ImmuneRACE Cohort 3 recovered participants were defined by two consecutive negative NP/OP PCR tests, healthcare professional clearance, or symptom resolution. In the prospective study, mobile phlebotomists collected whole blood, serum and a nasopharyngeal or oropharyngeal swab from each participant. Additional blood draws and questionnaires over an approximately two-month period could optionally be provided by prospective study participants. Before DNA extraction, prospective study blood samples were shipped either frozen or at room temperature. The full study reports these points: The quantity of clinical and demographic metadata differed by source and by participant and was supplied without curation.

Taken from the germline V gene, the CDR1 and CDR2 loops are SGHAT and FQNNGV. From cysteine to phenylalanine, the CDR3 is 12 amino acids long. CDR3 DNA is the only sequence kept; it has 36 bases, read in frame from the first base. V is shortened by 5 bases, J by 5 bases, and the region joining them spans 10 bases. TCRbeta CDR3 regions were amplified from genomic DNA by means of the immunoSEQ Assay, a bias-controlled multiplex PCR. The source study handled its data this way. The number of nucleated cells in each sample was estimated by amplification of reference gene primers within the assay. To quantify the absolute abundance of each unique TCRbeta CDR3 rearrangement, sequence reads were collapsed and filtered. For each sample, productive Simpson clonality was calculated by taking the square root of Simpson's diversity index across productive rearrangements. TCRdb carries this immuneACCESS record with in-frame sequences only. Its versions omit some clonotypes, under half of them owing to an unresolved V gene in the studies checked, with the rest unexplained. V, J and clone size reflect that table, while D and trimming were determined from the DNA. This sample comprises a few hundred thousand clones, around 91% of them detected only once. The biggest ten clones account for approximately 9.4% of the sample.

The source is a woman aged 40 to 55 who had recovered from COVID-19. The V gene is TRBV11-2 and the J gene is TRBJ2-7; the D gene remains uncertain. Sample: PBMCs or T cells enriched from blood (not recorded which). Read as DNA, the sequence is TGTGCCAGCAGCCCCATCCGGGACGAGCAGTACTTC. The resulting protein is CASSPIRDEQYF.